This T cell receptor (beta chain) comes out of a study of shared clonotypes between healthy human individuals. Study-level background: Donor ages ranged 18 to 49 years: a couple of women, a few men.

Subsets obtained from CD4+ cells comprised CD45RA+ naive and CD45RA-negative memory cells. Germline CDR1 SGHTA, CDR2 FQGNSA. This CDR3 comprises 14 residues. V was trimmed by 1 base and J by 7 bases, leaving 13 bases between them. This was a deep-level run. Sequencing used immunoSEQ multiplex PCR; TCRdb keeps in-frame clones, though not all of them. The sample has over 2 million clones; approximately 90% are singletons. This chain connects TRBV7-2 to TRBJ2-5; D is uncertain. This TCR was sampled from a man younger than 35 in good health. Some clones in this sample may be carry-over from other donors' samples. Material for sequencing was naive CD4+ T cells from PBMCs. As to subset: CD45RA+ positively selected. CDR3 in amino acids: CASSLVSGIGTQYF. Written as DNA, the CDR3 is TGTGCCAGCAGCTTAGTCTCAGGAATCGGGACCCAGTACTTC.